Many counts were recorded for the clone carrying this TCR beta chain. Its specificity is unknown. This record belongs to a study of T cells in Graves' hyperthyroidism and ophthalmopathy. In the study overall: Sampling of peripheral blood happened at initial diagnosis, prior to any treatment. Regarding the study as a whole: Using 13 V-J features, a model discriminated ophthalmopathy from stable hyperthyroidism.

An approximately 9.4 ml volume of fresh peripheral blood provided the PBMCs. Germline CDR1 and CDR2: MNHNS and SASEGT. V was shortened by 6 bases and J by 3 bases, with 21 bases between the two germline ends. The CDR3 contains 17 residues. Amplified regions were TCR beta CDR3 sequences from RNA transcripts. TCR CDR3 underwent first-round RT-PCR with the HTBI primer set. TCRdb reprocessed the multiplex PCR reads via MiXCR and lists one record per CDR3 protein. The data contain roughly 570,000 distinct CDR3 sequences, around a sixth of them seen just once; the ten biggest clones take up 7.3%. The specimen was blood. This TCR was recovered from a woman aged 25 to 39 with Graves' hyperthyroidism. The chain has TRBV6-1 and TRBJ2-1, with a tentative D call TRBD1 (5 bases). CDR3 loop: CASSLFPGLTGYNEQFF. In nucleotides, the CDR3 is TGTGCCAGCAGCCTGTTCCCAGGGTTAACGGGCTACAATGAGCAGTTCTTC.